This TCR beta chain was captured by sequencing in a study of blood T cell repertoires in COVID-19. Turning to the study itself: T cells, B-cell-depleted T cells, or PBMCs supplied cDNA or gDNA.

The table came from immunoSEQ multiplex PCR; TCRdb's copy has only in-frame clones and leaves some out. The repertoire has about 140,000 clones, 85% to 90% of them found once; the top ten carry about 8%. This receptor was identified in a woman in her sixties or seventies with acute or convalescent COVID-19. The specimen was peripheral blood.

The CDR3 DNA reads as TGCGCCAGCAGTGAATACGGCAGGGCGAACACCGGGGAGCTGTTTTTT. Amino acid sequence: CASSEYGRANTGELFF. The chain recombines TRBV10-2 with TRBJ2-2; tentatively, D is TRBD1 (5 bases). Germline loops: CDR1 WSHSY, CDR2 SAAADI. The CDR3 is made up of 16 amino acids. Trimming took 3 bases from V and 0 from J, leaving 11 bases between them.